These 9 T cell receptor beta chains originate from one sample sequenced in a study of cytomegalovirus exposure and HLA in healthy donors. PCR employed 60 Vbeta and 13 Jbeta primers. Only in-frame clones appear in the TCRdb table, and some are missing; sequencing was by immunoSEQ multiplex PCR. This sample carries 55,000 to 75,000 clones, with approximately 1.7% going to the ten biggest clones. Sequenced: PBMCs. The receptors here all came from a woman in her twenties or thirties in good health and CMV-seronegative.

The rearrangement links TRBV5-6 to TRBJ2-7; D possibly corresponds to TRBD1 (6 bases). The germline CDR1 and CDR2 sequences are SGHDT and YYEEEE. The CDR3 loop spans 16 amino acids. Trimming removed 2 bases from V and 5 bases from J, with 20 bases in between. The CDR3 DNA reads TGTGCCAGCAGCTTACCACAGGGACCCTACCTGCACGAGCAGTACTTC. It is translated as CASSLPQGPYLHEQYF.

In terms of frequency, this clone is medium-sized. The V gene is TRBV5-1, the J gene TRBJ1-2; 9 bases agree with TRBD1. Germline V gene lookup returns CDR1 SGHRS and CDR2 YFSETQ. The CDR3 contains 13 residues. J gave up 8 bases and V 2 bases, and 4 bases lay outside the gene matches. This chain's CDR3 is CASSLTGGHGYTF. The CDR3 bases are TGCGCCAGCAGCTTAACAGGGGGCCACGGCTACACCTTC. The full variable domain, completed using reference TRBV5-1 and TRBJ1-2, is KAGVTQTPRYLIKTRGQQVTLSCSPISGHRSVSWYQQTPGQGLQFLFEYFSETQRNKGNFPGRFSGRQFSNSRSEMNVSTLELGDSALYLCASSLTGGHGYTFGSGTRLTVV.

The CDR3 sequence is CASSFTDTDTEAFF. CDR3 DNA: TGTGCCAGCAGTTTCACAGATACAGACACTGAAGCTTTCTTT. The chain combines TRBV6-6 with TRBJ1-1, with D unresolved. Germline CDR1 is MNHNY and CDR2 is SVGAGI (reference sequence). This CDR3 contains 14 residues. Trimming pared 4 bases from V and 3 bases from J, leaving 12 bases between.

The chain carries TRBV6-6 and TRBJ2-7; 8 nucleotides match TRBD1. The CDR3 extends over 15 amino acids. V gave up 6 bases and J gave up 2 bases; unmatched junction bases: 9. CDR1 MNHNY and CDR2 SVGAGI come from the germline V gene (reference sequence). CDR3: CASSETGASAYEQYF. The DNA for the CDR3 is TGTGCCAGCAGCGAGACAGGGGCCTCCGCCTACGAGCAGTACTTC.

The J gene is TRBJ2-3, the V gene TRBV10-3; 7 nucleotides match TRBD1. CDR1 and CDR2 from the germline V gene are ENHRY and SYGVKD. V lost 4 bases, J lost 5 bases, and 9 bases stayed unmatched. The CDR3 is 15 amino acids. CDR3 amino acids: CAISATGWMKDTQYF. As DNA, the CDR3 is TGTGCCATCAGTGCGACAGGGTGGATGAAAGATACGCAGTATTTT.

Details on this clone: A read error may produce the germline difference seen at one junction end. This sample includes further DNA sequences coding for the same CDR3. This CDR3 reads CASSPSSDSPLHF. DNA of the CDR3: TGTGCCAGCTCACCGAGCAGCGATTCACCCCTACACTTT. The chain joins TRBV18 to TRBJ1-6; D not resolved. CDR1 KGHSH and CDR2 LQKENI come from the germline V gene. The CDR3 is 13 residues long.

The rearrangement links TRBV28 to TRBJ2-7, with TRBD1 as a possible D gene (6 bases). V was cut by 5 bases and J by 4 bases, with 18 bases left in between. The CDR3 totals 15 residues. Per germline, CDR1 MDHEN and CDR2 SYDVKM. CDR3: CASSRKTGTPYEQYF. The CDR3, as DNA: TGTGCCAGCAGTCGAAAGACCGGGACACCTTACGAGCAGTACTTC.

The CDR3 loop is CASTPPGVLTGELFF. The CDR3 nucleotides are TGTGCCAGTACCCCCCCCGGGGTCTTGACCGGGGAGCTGTTTTTT. This chain joins TRBV19 and TRBJ2-2; D is possibly TRBD2 (5 bases). This CDR3 contains 15 residues. Trimming removed 7 bases at V and 5 bases at J, with 17 bases between. From germline, CDR1 is LNHDA and CDR2 SQIVND (reference sequence). The complete variable domain, with remaining parts taken from reference TRBV19 and TRBJ2-2, reads DGGITQSPKYLFRKEGQNVTLSCEQNLNHDAMYWYRQDPGQGLRLIYYSQIVNDFQKGDIAEGYSVSREKKESFPLTVTSAQKNPTAFYLCASTPPGVLTGELFFGEGSRLTVL.

The chain has TRBV7-6 and TRBJ1-4; 8 positions match TRBD1. Germline V gives CDR1 SGHVS, CDR2 FNYEAQ. The CDR3 runs to 16 residues. V lost 5 bases to trimming and J lost 4 bases; unmatched junction nucleotides: 9. For the CDR3, the DNA is TGTGCCAGCAGCCCGTCCTCGACAGGGGTTAATGAAAAACTGTTTTTT. The encoded protein is CASSPSSTGVNEKLFF.